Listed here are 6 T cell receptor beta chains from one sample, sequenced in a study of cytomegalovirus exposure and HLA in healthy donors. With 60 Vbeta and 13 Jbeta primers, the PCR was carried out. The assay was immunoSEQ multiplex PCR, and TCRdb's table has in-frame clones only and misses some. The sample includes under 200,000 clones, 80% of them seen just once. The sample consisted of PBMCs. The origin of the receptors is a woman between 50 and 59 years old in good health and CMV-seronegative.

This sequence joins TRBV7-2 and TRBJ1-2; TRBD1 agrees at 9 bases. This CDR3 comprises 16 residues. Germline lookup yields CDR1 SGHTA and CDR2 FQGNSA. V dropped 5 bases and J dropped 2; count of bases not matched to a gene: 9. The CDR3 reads CASSPQTGQGNYGYTF. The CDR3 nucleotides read TGTGCCAGCAGCCCGCAGACGGGACAGGGAAACTATGGCTACACCTTC.

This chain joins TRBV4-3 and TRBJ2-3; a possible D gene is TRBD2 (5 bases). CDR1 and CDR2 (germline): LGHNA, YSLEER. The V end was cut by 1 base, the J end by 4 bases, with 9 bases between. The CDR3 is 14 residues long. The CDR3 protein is CASSQGAVADTQYF. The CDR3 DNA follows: TGCGCCAGCAGCCAAGGAGCGGTGGCAGATACGCAGTATTTT.

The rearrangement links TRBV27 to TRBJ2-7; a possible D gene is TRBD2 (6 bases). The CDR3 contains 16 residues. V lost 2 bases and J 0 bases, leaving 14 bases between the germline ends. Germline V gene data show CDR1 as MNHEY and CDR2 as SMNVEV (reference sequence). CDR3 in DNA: TGTGCCAGCAGTTTAACGGGACTGTTGAGCTCCTACGAGCAGTACTTC. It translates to CASSLTGLLSSYEQYF.

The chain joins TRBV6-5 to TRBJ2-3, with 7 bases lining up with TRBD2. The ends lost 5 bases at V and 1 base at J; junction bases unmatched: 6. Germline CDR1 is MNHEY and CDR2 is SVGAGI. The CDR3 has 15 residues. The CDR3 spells CASSPPGGGTDTQYF. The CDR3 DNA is TGTGCCAGCAGTCCACCTGGGGGGGGCACAGATACGCAGTATTTT.

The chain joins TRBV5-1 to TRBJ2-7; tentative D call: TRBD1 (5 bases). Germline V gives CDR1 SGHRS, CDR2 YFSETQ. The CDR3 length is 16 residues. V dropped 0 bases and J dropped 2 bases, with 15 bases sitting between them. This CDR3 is CASSLGWATDTYEQYF. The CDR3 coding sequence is TGCGCCAGCAGCTTGGGCTGGGCGACAGACACCTACGAGCAGTACTTC. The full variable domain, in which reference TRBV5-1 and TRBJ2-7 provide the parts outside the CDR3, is KAGVTQTPRYLIKTRGQQVTLSCSPISGHRSVSWYQQTPGQGLQFLFEYFSETQRNKGNFPGRFSGRQFSNSRSEMNVSTLELGDSALYLCASSLGWATDTYEQYFGPGTRLTVT.

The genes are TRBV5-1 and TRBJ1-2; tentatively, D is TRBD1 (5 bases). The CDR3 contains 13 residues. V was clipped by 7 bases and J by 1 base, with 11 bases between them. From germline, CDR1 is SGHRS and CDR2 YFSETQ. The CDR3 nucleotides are TGCGCCAGCGCCCCGCAGGGTAACTATGGCTACACCTTC. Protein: CASAPQGNYGYTF.